The sequence of this TCR beta chain was determined in a study of blood T cell repertoires in COVID-19. On the study more broadly: The samples span acute and convalescent COVID-19 from the United States, Italy and Spain. The cDNA or gDNA used as material had been derived from T cells, B-cell-depleted T cells, or PBMCs.

Germline CDR1 reads LGHDT; CDR2 reads YNNKEL (reference sequence). The CDR3 extends over 15 amino acids. J was trimmed by 5 bases and V by 0 bases; bases with no gene match: 3. In the authors' workflow: Amplification of reference gene primers provided the estimated nucleated cell counts. Sequenced by immunoSEQ multiplex PCR; TCRdb stores in-frame clones only, minus some. V and J calls and clone size follow that table, whereas D and trimming were derived from the DNA. The sample includes about 100,000 clones, around 73% of them seen just once. The chain couples TRBV3-1 (or the pseudogene TRBV3-2) to TRBJ2-7, with 11 bases identical to TRBD2. Input material: peripheral blood. This sequence originates from a man aged 55 to 69 with active or convalescent COVID-19. This CDR3 reads CASSQEASGRNEQYV. The CDR3 DNA reads as TGTGCCAGCAGCCAAGAGGCTAGCGGGAGGAACGAGCAGTACGTC.